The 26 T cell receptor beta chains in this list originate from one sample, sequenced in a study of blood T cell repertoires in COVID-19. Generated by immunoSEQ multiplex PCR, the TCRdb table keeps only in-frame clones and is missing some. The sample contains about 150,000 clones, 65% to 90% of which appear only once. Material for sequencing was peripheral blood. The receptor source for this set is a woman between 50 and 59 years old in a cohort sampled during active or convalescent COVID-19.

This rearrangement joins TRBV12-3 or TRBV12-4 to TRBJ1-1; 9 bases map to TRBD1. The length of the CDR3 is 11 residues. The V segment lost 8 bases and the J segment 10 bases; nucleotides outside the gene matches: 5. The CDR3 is CASRTTGGAFF. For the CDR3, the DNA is TGTGCCAGCCGCACGACAGGGGGAGCTTTCTTT.

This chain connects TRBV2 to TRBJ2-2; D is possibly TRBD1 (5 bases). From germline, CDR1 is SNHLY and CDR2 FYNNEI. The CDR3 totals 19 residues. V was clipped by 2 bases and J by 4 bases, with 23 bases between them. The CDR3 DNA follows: TGTGCCAGCAGTGAAAGGGGTCAAGGGATAGGGTCGAGCACCGGGGAGCTGTTTTTT. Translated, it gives CASSERGQGIGSSTGELFF.

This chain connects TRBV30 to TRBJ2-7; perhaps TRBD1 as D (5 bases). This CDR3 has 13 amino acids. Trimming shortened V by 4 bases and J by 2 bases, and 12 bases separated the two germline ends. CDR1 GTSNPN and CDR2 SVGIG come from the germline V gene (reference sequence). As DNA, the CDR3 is TGTGCCTGGACCCTGCAGGGCCCCTACGAGCAGTACTTC. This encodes CAWTLQGPYEQYF.

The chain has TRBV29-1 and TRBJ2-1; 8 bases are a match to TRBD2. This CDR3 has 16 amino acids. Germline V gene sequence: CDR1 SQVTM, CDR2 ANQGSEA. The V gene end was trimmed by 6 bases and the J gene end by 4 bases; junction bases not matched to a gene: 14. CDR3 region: CSVQNTGTRSYNEQFF. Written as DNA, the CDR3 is TGCAGCGTCCAAAATACCGGGACTAGGAGTTACAATGAGCAGTTCTTC.

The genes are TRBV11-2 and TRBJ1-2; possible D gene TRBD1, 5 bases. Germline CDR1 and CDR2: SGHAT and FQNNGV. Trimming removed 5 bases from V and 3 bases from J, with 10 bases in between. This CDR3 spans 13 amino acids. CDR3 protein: CASSPGQDYGYTF. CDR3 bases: TGTGCCAGCAGCCCCGGACAAGACTATGGCTACACCTTC.

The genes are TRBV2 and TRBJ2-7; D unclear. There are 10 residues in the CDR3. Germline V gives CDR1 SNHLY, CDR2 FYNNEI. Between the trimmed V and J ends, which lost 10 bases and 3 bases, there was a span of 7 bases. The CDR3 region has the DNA TGTGCCACAAGCATCTACGAGCAGTACTTC. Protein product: CATSIYEQYF.

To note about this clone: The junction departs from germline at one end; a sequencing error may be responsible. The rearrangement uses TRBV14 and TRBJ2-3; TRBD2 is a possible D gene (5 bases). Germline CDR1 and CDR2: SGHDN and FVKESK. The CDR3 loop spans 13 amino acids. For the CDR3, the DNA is TGTGCCAGCAGCCGCCGGGGAACCGAGCCCCTTTTTTTT. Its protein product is CASSRRGTEPLFF.

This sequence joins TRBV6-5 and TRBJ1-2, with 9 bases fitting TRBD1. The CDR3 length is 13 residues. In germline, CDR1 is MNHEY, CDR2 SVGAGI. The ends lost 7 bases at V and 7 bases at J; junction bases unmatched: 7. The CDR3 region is CASKLGQGFGYTF. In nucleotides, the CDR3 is TGTGCCAGCAAGCTGGGACAGGGATTTGGCTACACCTTC.

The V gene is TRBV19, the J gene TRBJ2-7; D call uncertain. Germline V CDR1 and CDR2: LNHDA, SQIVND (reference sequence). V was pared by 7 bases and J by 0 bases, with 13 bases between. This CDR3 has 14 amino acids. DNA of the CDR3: TGTGCCAGTAAGGAACAGAGTAGCTCCTACGAGCAGTACTTC. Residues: CASKEQSSSYEQYF.

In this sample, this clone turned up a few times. DNA for the CDR3: TGTGCCAGCAGCTTAGAAGGAGGGTACAATGAGCAGTTCTTC. Translated: CASSLEGGYNEQFF. The chain has TRBV7-9 and TRBJ2-1; D is perhaps TRBD2 (6 bases). The CDR3 extends over 14 amino acids. V was pared by 1 base and J by 4 bases, with 8 bases between. Germline CDR1 SEHNR, CDR2 FQNEAQ (reference sequence).

The CDR3 loop is CATSDSMTLTSGANVLTF. The CDR3 DNA sequence: TGTGCCACCAGTGACTCAATGACACTTACCTCAGGGGCCAACGTCCTGACTTTC. The rearrangement joins TRBV24-1 to TRBJ2-6; D gene unclear. This CDR3 is 18 amino acids long. Deletions cut 4 bases from V and 4 bases from J, with 19 bases between. In germline, CDR1 is KGHDR, CDR2 SFDVKD.

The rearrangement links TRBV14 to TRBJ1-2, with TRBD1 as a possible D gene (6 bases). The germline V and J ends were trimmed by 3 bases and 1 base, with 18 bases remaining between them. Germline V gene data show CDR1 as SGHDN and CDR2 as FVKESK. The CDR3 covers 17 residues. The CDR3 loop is CASSQWNWGRGNYGYTF. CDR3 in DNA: TGTGCCAGCAGCCAGTGGAATTGGGGGCGAGGTAACTATGGCTACACCTTC.

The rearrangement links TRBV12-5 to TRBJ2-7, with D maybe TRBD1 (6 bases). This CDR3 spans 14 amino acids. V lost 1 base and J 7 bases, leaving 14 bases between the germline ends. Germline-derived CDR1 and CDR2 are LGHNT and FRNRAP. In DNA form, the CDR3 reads TGTGCTAGTGGTTTGGAGAGGGGGTGGGCGGAGCAGTACTTC. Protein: CASGLERGWAEQYF.

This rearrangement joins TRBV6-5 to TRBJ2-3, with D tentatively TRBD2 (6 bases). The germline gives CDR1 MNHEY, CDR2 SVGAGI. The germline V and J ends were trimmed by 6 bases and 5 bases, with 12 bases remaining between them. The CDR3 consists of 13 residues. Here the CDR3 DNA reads TGTGCCAGCAGCCTCAGGCGGGGAGATACGCAGTATTTT. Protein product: CASSLRRGDTQYF.

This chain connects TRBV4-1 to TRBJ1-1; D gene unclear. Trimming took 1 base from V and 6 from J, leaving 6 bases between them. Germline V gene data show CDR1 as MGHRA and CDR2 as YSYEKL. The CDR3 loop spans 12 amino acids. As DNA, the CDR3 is TGCGCCAGCAGCCAAGGGAGGTCTGAAGCTTTCTTT. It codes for CASSQGRSEAFF.

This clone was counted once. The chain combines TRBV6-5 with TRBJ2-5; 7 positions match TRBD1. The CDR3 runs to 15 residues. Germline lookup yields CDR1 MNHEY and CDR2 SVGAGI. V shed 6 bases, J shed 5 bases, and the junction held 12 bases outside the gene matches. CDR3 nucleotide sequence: TGTGCCAGCAGACAACAGGGGTACTCGGGGGAGACCCAGTACTTC. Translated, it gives CASRQQGYSGETQYF.

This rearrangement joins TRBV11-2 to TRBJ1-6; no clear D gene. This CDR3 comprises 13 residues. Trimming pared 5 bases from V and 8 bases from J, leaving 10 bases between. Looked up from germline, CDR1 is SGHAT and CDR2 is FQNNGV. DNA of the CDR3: TGTGCCAGCAGCCCTCTCGGTGATTCACCCCTCCACTTT. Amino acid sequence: CASSPLGDSPLHF.

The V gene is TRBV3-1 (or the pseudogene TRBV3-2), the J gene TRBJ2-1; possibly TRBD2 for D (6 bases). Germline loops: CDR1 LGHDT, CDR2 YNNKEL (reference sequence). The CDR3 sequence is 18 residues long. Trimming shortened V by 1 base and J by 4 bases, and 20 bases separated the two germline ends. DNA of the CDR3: TGTGCCAGCAGCCAAGCAGAGACCGGGACTCGAGAATACAATGAGCAGTTCTTC. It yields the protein CASSQAETGTREYNEQFF.

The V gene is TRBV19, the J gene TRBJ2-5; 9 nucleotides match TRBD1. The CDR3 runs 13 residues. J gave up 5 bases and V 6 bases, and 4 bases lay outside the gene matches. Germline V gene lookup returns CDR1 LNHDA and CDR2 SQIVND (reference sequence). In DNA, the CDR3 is TGTGCCAGTAGGGACAGGGGCGGTGAGACCCAGTACTTC. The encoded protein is CASRDRGGETQYF. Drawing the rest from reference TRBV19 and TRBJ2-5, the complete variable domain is DGGITQSPKYLFRKEGQNVTLSCEQNLNHDAMYWYRQDPGQGLRLIYYSQIVNDFQKGDIAEGYSVSREKKESFPLTVTSAQKNPTAFYLCASRDRGGETQYFGPGTRLLVL.

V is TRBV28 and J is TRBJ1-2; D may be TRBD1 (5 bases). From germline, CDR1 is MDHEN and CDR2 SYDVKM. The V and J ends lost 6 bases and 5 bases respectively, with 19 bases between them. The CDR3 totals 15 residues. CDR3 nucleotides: TGTGCCAGCAGCACAGGAGGAGGGATGTCTTATGGCTACACCTTC. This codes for CASSTGGGMSYGYTF.

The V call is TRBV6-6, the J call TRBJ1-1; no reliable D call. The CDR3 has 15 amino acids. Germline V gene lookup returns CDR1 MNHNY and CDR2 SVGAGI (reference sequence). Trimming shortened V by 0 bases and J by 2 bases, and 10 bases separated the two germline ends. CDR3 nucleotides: TGTGCCAGCAGTTACTCGGGCAGGATTAACACTGAAGCTTTCTTT. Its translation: CASSYSGRINTEAFF.

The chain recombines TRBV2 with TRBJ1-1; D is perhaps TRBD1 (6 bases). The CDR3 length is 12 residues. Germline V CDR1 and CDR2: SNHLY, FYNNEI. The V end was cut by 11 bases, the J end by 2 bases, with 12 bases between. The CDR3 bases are TGTGCCGCCCTAGGGGGAAACACTGAAGCTTTCTTT. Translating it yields CAALGGNTEAFF.

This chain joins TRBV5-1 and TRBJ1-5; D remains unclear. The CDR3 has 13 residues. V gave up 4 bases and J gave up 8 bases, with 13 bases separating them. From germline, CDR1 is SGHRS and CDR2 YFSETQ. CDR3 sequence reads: CASSTDGVKPQHF. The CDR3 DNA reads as TGCGCCAGCAGCACGGACGGGGTGAAGCCCCAGCATTTT.

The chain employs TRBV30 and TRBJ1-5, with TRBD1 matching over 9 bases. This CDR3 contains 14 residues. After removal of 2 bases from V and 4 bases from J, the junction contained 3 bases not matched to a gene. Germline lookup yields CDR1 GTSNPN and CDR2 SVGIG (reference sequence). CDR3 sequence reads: CAWSPGTGNQPQHF. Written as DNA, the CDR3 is TGTGCCTGGAGTCCCGGGACAGGGAATCAGCCCCAGCATTTT.

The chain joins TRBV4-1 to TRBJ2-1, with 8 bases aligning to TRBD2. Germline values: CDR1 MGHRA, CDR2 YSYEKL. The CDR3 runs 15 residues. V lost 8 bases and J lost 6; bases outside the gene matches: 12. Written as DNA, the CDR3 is TGCGCCAGCGGGGTCTACGGGGGGGCTGCCAATGAGCAGTTCTTC. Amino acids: CASGVYGGAANEQFF.

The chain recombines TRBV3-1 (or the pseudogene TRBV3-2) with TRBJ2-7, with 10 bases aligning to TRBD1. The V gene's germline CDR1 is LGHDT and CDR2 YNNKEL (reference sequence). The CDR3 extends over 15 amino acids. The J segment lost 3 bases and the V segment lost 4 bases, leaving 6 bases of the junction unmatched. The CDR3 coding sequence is TGTGCCAGCAGCCGAGTAAGGACAGGGGGCTACGAGCAGTACTTC. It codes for CASSRVRTGGYEQYF.